These T cell receptor beta chains were read from a single sample in a study of shared clonotypes between healthy human individuals. The method was immunoSEQ multiplex PCR; TCRdb's version includes in-frame clones alone and lacks a portion of them. This table holds about 770,000 clones, 72% found once. Sample: memory CD4+ T cells sorted from blood. These receptors came from a woman younger than 45 in good health. Both conserved end residues are part of each CDR3. Fields, in order: V gene, D gene, CDR3 protein. The D gene is left open where the match is weak.

>TRBV5-4|.
CASSLFGLGGTEAFF
>TRBV2|.
CASSGQAMEYEQYF
>TRBV27|.
CASSRGETQYF
>TRBV6-1|.
CASSEQSWGVFGTEAFF
>TRBV7-9|TRBD1
CASSFTRTGGKTAFF
>TRBV29-1|.
CSVRTGGETQYF
>TRBV28|.
CASSRGGPYNEQFF
>TRBV28|.
CASRSLSGSYEQYF
>TRBV9|.
CASSSSVTGELFF
>TRBV5-1|.
CASFVSSDTQYF
>TRBV28|.
CASRGGSWVEQYF
>TRBV11-2|.
CASSKSQEAFF
>TRBV20-1|.
CSASMRETQYF
>TRBV9|.
CASSPSLTGTQETQYF
>TRBV6-5|.
CASTEGGARDEQYF
>TRBV14|TRBD2
CASSQQVGRASYNEQFF
>TRBV11-2|.
CASSKTGVAPRTDTQYF
>TRBV7-7|.
CASSLSENTGELFF
>TRBV2|.
CASSEFTSIRELFF
>TRBV5-8|.
CASSVDRSGNTIYF
>TRBV7-9|TRBD1
CASSSWTGRTSNQPQHF
>TRBV5-1|TRBD2
CASSVGGSSGGTDTQYF
>TRBV10-1|.
CASSDRAYGYTF
>TRBV19|.
CASSTPGGGQYF
>TRBV27|TRBD2
CASRASGTSGSNEQYF
>TRBV12-2|.
CASRFGLAGLRYNEQFF